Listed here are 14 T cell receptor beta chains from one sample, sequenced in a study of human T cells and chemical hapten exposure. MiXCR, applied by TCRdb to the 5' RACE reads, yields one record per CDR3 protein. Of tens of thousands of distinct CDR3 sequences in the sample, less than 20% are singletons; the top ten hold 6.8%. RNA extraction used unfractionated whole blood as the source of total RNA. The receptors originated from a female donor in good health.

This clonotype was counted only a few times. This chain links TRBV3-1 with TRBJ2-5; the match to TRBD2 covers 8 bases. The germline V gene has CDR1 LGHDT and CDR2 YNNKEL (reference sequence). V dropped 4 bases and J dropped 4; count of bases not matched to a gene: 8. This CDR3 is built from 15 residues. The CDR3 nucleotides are TGTGCCAGCAGCCGCTCCCCTGCGGGGGGAGAGACCCAGTACTTC. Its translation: CASSRSPAGGETQYF.

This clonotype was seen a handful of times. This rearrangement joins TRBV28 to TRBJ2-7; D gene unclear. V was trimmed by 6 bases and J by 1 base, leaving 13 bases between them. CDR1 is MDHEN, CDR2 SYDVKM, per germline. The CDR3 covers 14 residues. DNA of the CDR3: TGTGCCAGCAGGCGTAGAGTGCCATCCTACGAGCAGTACTTC. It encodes CASRRRVPSYEQYF.

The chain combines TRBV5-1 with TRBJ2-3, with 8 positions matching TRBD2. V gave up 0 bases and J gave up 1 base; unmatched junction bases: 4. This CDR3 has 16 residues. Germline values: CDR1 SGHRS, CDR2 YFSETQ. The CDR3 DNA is TGCGCCAGCAGCTTGGGGGAACTAGCGGGCACAGATACGCAGTATTTT. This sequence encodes CASSLGELAGTDTQYF.

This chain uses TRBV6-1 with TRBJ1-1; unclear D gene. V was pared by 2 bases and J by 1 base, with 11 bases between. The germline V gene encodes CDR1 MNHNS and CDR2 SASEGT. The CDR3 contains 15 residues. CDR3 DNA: TGTGCCAGCAGTGAATGGGGTTTTCAGAACACTGAAGCTTTCTTT. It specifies CASSEWGFQNTEAFF.

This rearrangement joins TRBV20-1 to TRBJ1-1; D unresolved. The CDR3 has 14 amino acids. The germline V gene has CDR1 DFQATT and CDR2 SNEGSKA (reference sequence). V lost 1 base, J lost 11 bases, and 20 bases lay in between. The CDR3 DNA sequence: TGCAGTGCTAGAGGTCCCCAGGAGGCAGTCCGGGCTTTCTTT. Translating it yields CSARGPQEAVRAFF.

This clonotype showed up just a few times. The DNA for the CDR3 is TGTGCCAGCTCACCAACCGACAGCTCCTACGAGCAGTACTTC. It specifies CASSPTDSSYEQYF. The chain combines TRBV18 with TRBJ2-7, with a tentative D call TRBD1 (5 bases). This CDR3 contains 14 residues. Looked up from germline, CDR1 is KGHSH and CDR2 is LQKENI. V lost 2 bases and J lost 0, with 8 bases in between. Drawing the rest from reference TRBV18 and TRBJ2-7, the complete variable domain is NAGVMQNPRHLVRRRGQEARLRCSPMKGHSHVYWYRQLPEEGLKFMVYLQKENIIDESGMPKERFSAEFPKEGPSILRIQQVVRGDSAAYFCASSPTDSSYEQYFGPGTRLTVT.

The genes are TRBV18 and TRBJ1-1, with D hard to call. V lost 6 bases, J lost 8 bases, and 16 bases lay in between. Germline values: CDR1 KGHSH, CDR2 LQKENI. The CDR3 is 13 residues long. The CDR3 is CASSQNRHNEAFF. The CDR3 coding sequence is TGTGCCAGCTCCCAAAACCGGCATAACGAAGCTTTCTTT.

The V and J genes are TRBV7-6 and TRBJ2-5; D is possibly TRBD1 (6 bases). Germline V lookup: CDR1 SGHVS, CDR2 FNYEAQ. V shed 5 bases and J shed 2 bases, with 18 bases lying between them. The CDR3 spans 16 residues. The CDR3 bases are TGTGCCAGCAGCGCCCGCAACAGGGTACTTCAAGAGACCCAGTACTTC. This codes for CASSARNRVLQETQYF.

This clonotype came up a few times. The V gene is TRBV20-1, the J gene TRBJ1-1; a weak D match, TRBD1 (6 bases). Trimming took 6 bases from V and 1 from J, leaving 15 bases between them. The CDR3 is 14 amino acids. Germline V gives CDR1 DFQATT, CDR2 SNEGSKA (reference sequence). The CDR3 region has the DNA TGCAGTGCCCGAATCGGGGGGCGGAACACTGAAGCTTTCTTT. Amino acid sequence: CSARIGGRNTEAFF.

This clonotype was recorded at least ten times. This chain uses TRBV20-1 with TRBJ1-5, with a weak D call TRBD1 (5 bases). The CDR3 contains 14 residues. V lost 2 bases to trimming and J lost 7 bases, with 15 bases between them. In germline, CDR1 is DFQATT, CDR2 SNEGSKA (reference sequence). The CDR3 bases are TGCAGTGCTAGAACCGCAGGGAGGAGGCAGCCCCAGCATTTT. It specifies CSARTAGRRQPQHF.

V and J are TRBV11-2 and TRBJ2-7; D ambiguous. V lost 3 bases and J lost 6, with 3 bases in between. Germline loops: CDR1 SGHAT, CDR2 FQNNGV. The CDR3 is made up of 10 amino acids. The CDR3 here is CASSLGEQYF. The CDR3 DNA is TGTGCCAGCAGCTTGGGCGAGCAGTACTTC.

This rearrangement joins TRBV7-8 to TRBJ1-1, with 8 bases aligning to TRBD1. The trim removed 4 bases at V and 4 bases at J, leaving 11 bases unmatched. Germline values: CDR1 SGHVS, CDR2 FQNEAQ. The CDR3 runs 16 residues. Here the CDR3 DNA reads TGTGCCAGCAGCTCCGGACAGGGCCGCGGAGGCACTGAAGCTTTCTTT. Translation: CASSSGQGRGGTEAFF. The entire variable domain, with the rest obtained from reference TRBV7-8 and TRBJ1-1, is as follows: GAGVSQSPRYKVAKRGQDVALRCDPISGHVSLFWYQQALGQGPEFLTYFQNEAQLDKSGLPSDRFFAERPEGSVSTLKIQRTQQEDSAVYLCASSSGQGRGGTEAFFGQGTRLTVV.

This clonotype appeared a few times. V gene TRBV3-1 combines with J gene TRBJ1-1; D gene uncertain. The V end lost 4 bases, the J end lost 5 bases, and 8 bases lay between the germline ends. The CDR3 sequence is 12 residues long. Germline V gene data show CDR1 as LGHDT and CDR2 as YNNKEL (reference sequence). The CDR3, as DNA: TGTGCCAGCAGCCGGATGGGGACTGAAGCTTTCTTT. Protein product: CASSRMGTEAFF.

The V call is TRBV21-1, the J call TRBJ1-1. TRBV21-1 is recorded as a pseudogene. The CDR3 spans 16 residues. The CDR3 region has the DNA TGTGCCAGCAGCAAAGTGGTAGGCCCAAAAAACACTGAAGCTTTCTTT. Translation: CASSKVVGPKNTEAFF.